A single T cell receptor (beta chain) is shown here with its context. These data belong to a study of blood T cell repertoires in COVID-19. The assay was immunoSEQ multiplex PCR, and TCRdb's table has in-frame clones only and misses some. Here the sample spans about 360,000 clones, around 87% being singletons. V was cut by 2 bases and J by 1 base, with 12 bases left in between. CDR1 is SGHRS, CDR2 YFSETQ, per germline. This CDR3 comprises 15 residues. The clonotype comes from a man in his forties in a cohort exposed to, infected with or recovered from COVID-19 (not recorded which). The chain joins TRBV5-1 to TRBJ1-1, with D perhaps matching TRBD1 (5 bases). Sequenced: PBMCs or T cells enriched from blood (not recorded which). CDR3 sequence: CASSFAGTPNTEAFF. CDR3 in DNA: TGCGCCAGCAGCTTTGCAGGGACTCCGAACACTGAAGCTTTCTTT.